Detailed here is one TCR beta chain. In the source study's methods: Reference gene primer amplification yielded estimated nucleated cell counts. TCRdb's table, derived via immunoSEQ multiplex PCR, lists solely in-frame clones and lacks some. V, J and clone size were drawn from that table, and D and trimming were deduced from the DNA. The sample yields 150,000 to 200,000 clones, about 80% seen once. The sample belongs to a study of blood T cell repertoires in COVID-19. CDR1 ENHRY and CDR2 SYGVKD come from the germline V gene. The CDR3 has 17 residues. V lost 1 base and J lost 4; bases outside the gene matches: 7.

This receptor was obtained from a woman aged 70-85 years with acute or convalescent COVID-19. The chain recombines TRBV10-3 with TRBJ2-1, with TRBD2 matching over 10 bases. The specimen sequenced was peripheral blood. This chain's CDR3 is CAISELGPSGGYNEQFF. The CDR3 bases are TGTGCCATCAGTGAGTTAGGGCCTAGCGGGGGTTACAATGAGCAGTTCTTC.